This T cell receptor beta chain was documented in a study of graft-versus-host responses after intestinal transplantation. Trimming removed 7 bases from V and 4 bases from J; junction bases left unmatched: 0. Germline V gives CDR1 SNHLY, CDR2 FYNNEI. The length of the CDR3 is 13 residues. A word on this clone: Its antigen is unidentified.

TCRdb keeps only in-frame clones here, not all; method: immunoSEQ multiplex PCR. The top ten clones hold roughly 0.069% of a sample with some 100,000 clones, 80% to 95% of them seen once. V gene TRBV2 combines with J gene TRBJ2-1; 11 nucleotides line up with TRBD2. This clonotype was obtained from a human donor who was the organ donor for an intestinal transplant. Specimen: unstimulated CD8+ T cells sorted from spleen or lymph node cells, collected before transplant. The CDR3 DNA is TGTGCCAGCACTAGCGGGGGGTACAATGAGCAGTTCTTC. Translating it yields CASTSGGYNEQFF.